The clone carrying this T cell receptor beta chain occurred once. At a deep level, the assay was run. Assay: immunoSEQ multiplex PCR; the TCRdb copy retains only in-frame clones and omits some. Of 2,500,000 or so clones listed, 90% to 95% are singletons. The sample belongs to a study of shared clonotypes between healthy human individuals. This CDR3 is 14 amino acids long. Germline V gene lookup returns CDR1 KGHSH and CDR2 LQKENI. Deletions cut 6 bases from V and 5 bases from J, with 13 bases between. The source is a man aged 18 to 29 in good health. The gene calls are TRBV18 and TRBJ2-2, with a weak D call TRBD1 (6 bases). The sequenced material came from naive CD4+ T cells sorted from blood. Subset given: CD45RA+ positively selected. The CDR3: CASSPGAATGELFF. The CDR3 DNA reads TGTGCCAGCTCCCCAGGGGCAGCGACCGGGGAGCTGTTTTTT. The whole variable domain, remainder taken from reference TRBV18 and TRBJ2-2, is NAGVMQNPRHLVRRRGQEARLRCSPMKGHSHVYWYRQLPEEGLKFMVYLQKENIIDESGMPKERFSAEFPKEGPSILRIQQVVRGDSAAYFCASSPGAATGELFFGEGSRLTVL.